Detailed here is one T cell receptor beta chain. The target antigen is unknown. The sample comes from a study of cytomegalovirus exposure and HLA in healthy donors. The V gene's germline CDR1 is SGHVS and CDR2 FNYEAQ. The V and J ends lost 5 bases and 8 bases, in that order; junction bases with no gene match: 5. This CDR3 has 14 residues. Use of 60 Vbeta and 13 Jbeta primers characterized the PCR. Libraries were prepared by immunoSEQ multiplex PCR; TCRdb keeps only in-frame clonotypes and omits some of them. The top ten clones hold 1.8% of a sample with 200,000 to 250,000 clones, more than 60% of them seen once. Overall study findings and caveats: CMV serostatus was the sole immune exposure information available. Most of the TCR beta V segments (in an earlier analysis) were productive either about 87% or about 30% of the time. The authors reported that TCR beta sequences could predict HLA-A and HLA-B alleles. These predictions were accurate for most subjects in the first cohort.

This chain connects TRBV7-6 to TRBJ1-6; 8 bases match TRBD1. The specimen was PBMCs. This clonotype originated in a woman younger than 45 in good health and CMV-seronegative. Here the CDR3 DNA reads TGTGCCAGCAGCCCGGACAGGGTGTATTCACCCCTCCACTTT. Amino acids: CASSPDRVYSPLHF. The whole variable domain, filled in from reference TRBV7-6 and TRBJ1-6, reads GAGVSQSPRYKVTKRGQDVALRCDPISGHVSLYWYRQALGQGPEFLTYFNYEAQQDKSGLPNDRFSAERPEGSISTLTIQRTEQRDSAMYRCASSPDRVYSPLHFGNGTRLTVT.